Below, one TCR beta chain is given with its context. Its antigen target is currently unknown. Base qualities are missing; no much larger clone stands one base away. The CDR3 regions of human TCRbeta chains were analyzed by immunosequencing. The authors processed their data as follows. Repertoire TCRs were checked for matches against a reference library of SARS-CoV-2-specific TCRs that had been generated using the MIRA antigen-specificity platform. Breadth meant the fraction of unique TCRs that were SARS-CoV-2-associated, whereas depth meant the fraction of total T cells that were SARS-CoV-2-associated. Using the MIRA data, each spike-specific TCR was assigned both to the spike region to which the TCR was reactive and to a CD4 or CD8 class. Log10-transformed breadth and depth values were compared by one-way ANOVA with Sidak's multiple comparisons tests. TCRdb carries this immuneACCESS record with in-frame sequences only. Its versions omit some clonotypes, under half of them owing to an unresolved V gene in the studies checked, with the rest unexplained. V and J calls and clone size are copied from that table; D and trimming were computed from the DNA. The sample table contains about 35,000 clones; only one count was recorded for 85% to 90% of them. Jointly, the top ten make up roughly 11% of the sample.

The time point tag for this specimen amounts to: about 28 days (+/-7) after the second vaccine dose. Because spike-specific TCR depth and breadth did not differ between the two schedules, AZD1222 recipients who got a second dose at roughly 4 weeks were pooled with those who got a second dose at roughly 12 weeks. Vaccinee samples came from UK trials COV001 and COV002, including a single-blind randomized controlled phase 2/3 trial of AZD1222 (ChAdOx1 nCoV-19) in healthy adults. For TCRbeta chain sequencing, PBMC samples from trial participants were taken at day 0 and at day 28 after the second dose. The data are from a study of T cell responses to AZD1222 COVID-19 vaccine (TCRdb year 2021). Study-wide context: A total of more than 230 trial participants underwent TCR sequencing, of whom some 210 received two doses of AZD1222 and some 25 received two doses of the MenACWY control vaccine. Trial participants were enrolled into age subgroups of 18-55, 56-69 and 70-plus years, which contained around 150, 28 and 57 TCR-sequenced participants, respectively.

The CDR3 starts with the cysteine, ends with the phenylalanine, and has 16 residues. Just CDR3 DNA is preserved here, 48 bases in frame from base 1. Trimming accounts for 2 bases at V and 6 bases at J, while the number of junction bases matched to no gene is 7. The germline V gene provides CDR1 SGHRS and CDR2 YFSETQ. Summary of the overall study and its limitations: No day 14 peak-response samples were available, so repertoires were characterized only after the peak T cell response. After two AZD1222 doses, spike-specific TCR breadth and depth were significantly higher than at day 0 and than in MenACWY recipients. Epitopes outside the regions mutated in the B.1.351 and B.1.1.7 variants were reportedly recognized by nearly half of the unique spike-specific TCRs. The 56-69-year group was small, and its depth increase did not reach significance, likely because of low power. The vaccine-associated CD4 TCRs covered the entire spike protein, and the dominant responses fell in regions 160-218 and 743-854. Participants were mostly white British and included more females than males, and it was suggested by the authors that clonal diversity may have been underestimated. Conclusions about previously exposed vaccinees are limited because only a handful of AZD1222 recipients were SARS-CoV-2 seropositive at baseline.

The sequence was collected from an adult who received the AZD1222 COVID-19 vaccine. The chain is assembled from TRBV5-1 and TRBJ2-2; 10 bases in the middle match TRBD1. The specimen comprised peripheral blood, sampled 28 days after the second AZD1222 dose. The CDR3 protein sequence reads: CASSFSGTGAAGELFF. DNA sequence: TGCGCCAGCAGCTTTTCCGGGACAGGGGCCGCCGGGGAGCTGTTTTTT.